The 17 T cell receptor beta chains below all came from one sample that was sequenced in a study of T cells after yellow fever vaccination. TCRdb recomputed calls from the 5' RACE reads with MiXCR, one row per CDR3 protein. The sample shows approximately 330,000 distinct CDR3 sequences, around 12% of them seen only once. The sample here was CD4+ T cells sorted from PBMCs, taken 15 days after the yellow fever booster vaccination. These receptors all stem from a man aged 18 to 30 who received the YFV17D yellow fever vaccine.

A few counts support this clonotype. The CDR3 sequence: CSALPVTDTQYF. CDR3 coding DNA: TGCAGTGCTCTACCCGTTACAGATACGCAGTATTTT. The rearrangement links TRBV20-1 to TRBJ2-3; the D is unclear. Germline values: CDR1 DFQATT, CDR2 SNEGSKA (reference sequence). The CDR3 consists of 12 residues. Trimming stripped 5 bases from V and 3 bases from J, with 9 bases between.

This chain connects TRBV5-1 to TRBJ1-1; D unresolved. Germline values: CDR1 SGHRS, CDR2 YFSETQ. CDR3 size: 17 residues. The V gene lost 0 bases and the J gene lost 0 bases, with 15 bases spanning the gap. CDR3 coding DNA: TGCGCCAGCAGCTTGGGGGGTACAGTTGGGATGAACACTGAAGCTTTCTTT. Amino acid sequence: CASSLGGTVGMNTEAFF.

The chain joins TRBV11-1 to TRBJ2-1; D unclear. CDR3 length equals 14 residues. Trimming pared 5 bases from V and 7 bases from J, leaving 15 bases between. Germline V CDR1 and CDR2: SGHAT, FQDESV (reference sequence). CDR3 bases: TGTGCCAGCAGCGGACCGTACAAGGTGAATGAGCAGTTCTTC. This encodes CASSGPYKVNEQFF.

Here the CDR3 reads CASSQELAAGYEQYV. CDR3 nucleotides: TGTGCCAGCAGCCAAGAACTTGCTGCGGGCTACGAGCAGTACGTC. The rearrangement uses TRBV3-1 and TRBJ2-7; D might be TRBD2 (5 bases). CDR1 is LGHDT and CDR2 is YNNKEL in the germline V gene (reference sequence). V dropped 0 bases and J dropped 3 bases, with 12 bases sitting between them. This CDR3 is built from 15 residues.

The chain has TRBV15 and TRBJ1-2; D is undetermined. The CDR3 contains 16 residues. The V gene's germline CDR1 is LNHNV and CDR2 YYDKDF (reference sequence). Deletions cut 0 bases from V and 2 bases from J, with 13 bases between. This chain's CDR3 is CATSRDLSAGNYGYTF. The CDR3 nucleotides read TGTGCCACCAGCAGAGATCTCTCGGCAGGCAACTATGGCTACACCTTC.

The chain carries TRBV10-3 and TRBJ1-5; D is ambiguous. Germline values: CDR1 ENHRY, CDR2 SYGVKD. Trimming removed 7 bases at V and 4 bases at J, with 11 bases between. This CDR3 spans 13 amino acids. In DNA, the CDR3 is TGTGCCATCACCGGGCAGGAAAATCAGCCCCAGCATTTT. Its protein is CAITGQENQPQHF.

This clonotype came up many times. The V call is TRBV7-9, the J call TRBJ2-3; D assignment may be TRBD1 or TRBD2 (5 bases each). There are 15 residues in the CDR3. Trimming took 5 bases from V and 5 from J, leaving 17 bases between them. Germline CDR1 and CDR2: SEHNR and FQNEAQ (reference sequence). This CDR3 is CASSPYGAYVDTQYF. In DNA form, the CDR3 reads TGTGCCAGCAGCCCGTACGGGGCCTACGTAGATACGCAGTATTTT.

This clonotype appeared many times. V is TRBV12-3 or TRBV12-4 and J is TRBJ2-7; no clear D. The CDR3 is 12 residues long. V was clipped by 2 bases and J by 6 bases, with 8 bases between them. The CDR3 loop reads CASSLPLGEQYF. In DNA form, the CDR3 reads TGTGCCAGCAGTTTACCCCTAGGCGAGCAGTACTTC.

The chain has TRBV25-1 and TRBJ2-1; 9 nucleotides agree with TRBD1. The germline CDR1 and CDR2 sequences are MGHDK and SYGVNS. This CDR3 has 12 amino acids. V shed 6 bases and J 13 bases; nucleotides not matched to a gene: 7. The CDR3 DNA sequence: TGTGCCAGCAGCCAGGCGGGACAGGGTCAGTTCTTC. Encoded protein: CASSQAGQGQFF.

This clonotype has only a few counts. This chain connects TRBV2 to TRBJ2-7, with D unresolved. The CDR3 has 14 residues. Germline-derived CDR1 and CDR2 are SNHLY and FYNNEI. The germline V and J ends were trimmed by 1 base and 5 bases, with 12 bases remaining between them. The chain's CDR3 is CASSEVRVRNEQYF. The CDR3 DNA reads as TGTGCCAGCAGTGAAGTTAGGGTGAGGAACGAGCAGTACTTC.

This clonotype was recorded many times. The V gene is TRBV10-3, the J gene TRBJ2-7; D not certain. V lost 0 bases and J lost 0, with 12 bases in between. CDR3 length equals 16 residues. Germline V gives CDR1 ENHRY, CDR2 SYGVKD. The CDR3 DNA follows: TGTGCCATCAGTGAGTCGGCGCAGGTCAGCTCCTACGAGCAGTACTTC. Translation: CAISESAQVSSYEQYF.

This clonotype was counted between two and nine times. The chain carries TRBV7-2 and TRBJ2-1; D gene ambiguous. The CDR3 is made up of 14 amino acids. CDR1 is SGHTA, CDR2 FQGNSA, per germline. The V end lost 2 bases, the J end lost 9 bases, and 14 bases lay between the germline ends. The CDR3 reads CASSLKAWVTEQFF. The CDR3 DNA sequence: TGTGCCAGCAGCTTAAAGGCCTGGGTCACTGAGCAGTTCTTC.

This clonotype was detected only a few times. V is TRBV12-3 or TRBV12-4 and J is TRBJ1-1; 7 bases match TRBD1. The J segment lost 1 base and the V segment lost 4 bases, leaving 9 bases of the junction unmatched. There are 16 residues in the CDR3. The CDR3 sequence is CASSSQQGQTNTEAFF. CDR3 sequence (DNA): TGTGCCAGCAGTTCGCAACAGGGACAGACGAACACTGAAGCTTTCTTT.

The chain carries TRBV5-6 and TRBJ1-2; D might be TRBD1 (5 bases). With 2 bases removed from V and 5 bases from J, the gap between germline ends came to 19 bases. There are 16 residues in the CDR3. The germline V gene has CDR1 SGHDT and CDR2 YYEEEE. The CDR3 region is CASSFLGSRGPYGYTF. The CDR3 coding sequence is TGTGCCAGCAGCTTCCTAGGCTCACGGGGCCCATATGGCTACACCTTC.

J is TRBJ2-3 and V is TRBV20-1, with unresolved D. The V end lost 0 bases, the J end lost 2 bases, and 12 bases lay between the germline ends. The CDR3 is 15 residues long. Per the germline V gene, CDR1 is DFQATT and CDR2 is SNEGSKA (reference sequence). The CDR3, as DNA: TGCAGTGCTAGAGATGGGGTAGCTTCCACAGATACGCAGTATTTT. Its protein is CSARDGVASTDTQYF.

In its sample, this clonotype was seen many times. The chain is built from TRBV10-3 and TRBJ1-1; 8 bases line up with TRBD1. Losses at the gene ends were 6 bases for V and 3 bases for J; bases not matched to a gene: 3. The CDR3 spans 13 residues. From germline, CDR1 is ENHRY and CDR2 SYGVKD. The CDR3 DNA reads TGTGCCATCAGGGAGACAGGGGACACTGAAGCTTTCTTT. This translates into CAIRETGDTEAFF.

This clonotype was observed a handful of times. The V gene is TRBV3-1, the J gene TRBJ1-2; possible D gene TRBD1, 5 bases. The CDR3 totals 12 residues. V was shortened by 3 bases and J by 9 bases, with 11 bases between the two germline ends. Germline assignment: CDR1 LGHDT and CDR2 YNNKEL (reference sequence). The CDR3 here is CASSQTMDSYTF. CDR3 sequence (DNA): TGTGCCAGCAGCCAGACGATGGACAGCTACACCTTC.